This T cell receptor (beta chain) derives from a study of T cells in Graves' hyperthyroidism and ophthalmopathy. TCR beta CDR3 regions were amplified from RNA transcripts. In the first-round RT-PCR of the TCR CDR3, the HTBI primer set was used. TCRdb recomputed calls from the multiplex PCR reads with MiXCR, one row per CDR3 protein. Among a few hundred thousand distinct CDR3 sequences listed, 40% to 55% were seen once. About this clonotype itself: The antigen remains undetermined.

The study enrolled patients aged 18 to 65 with newly diagnosed hyperthyroidism of under 2 months' duration. Uncontrolled infection, other autoimmune disease, pregnancy or lactation barred patients from enrollment. Diagnosing involved the use of clinical symptoms, serum thyroxine and TRAb, thyroid ultrasound and orbital computed tomography. Study results and caveats: Appearing also in blood were most of the thyroid clonotypes expanded above 0.001.

The receptor was derived from a woman between 18 and 30 years old with Graves' hyperthyroidism. Sample: peripheral blood or thyroid tissue (not recorded which).

The CDR3 here is CASGTGGNTGELFF. DNA for the CDR3: TGCGCCAGCGGGACAGGAGGAAACACCGGGGAGCTGTTTTTT. This rearrangement joins TRBV5-1 to TRBJ2-2; 8 bases map to TRBD1. Germline V CDR1 and CDR2: SGHRS, YFSETQ. The CDR3 extends over 14 amino acids. The V and J ends lost 7 bases and 2 bases, in that order; junction bases with no gene match: 4.